Listed here are 23 T cell receptor beta chains from one sample, sequenced in a study of T cells in women clearing cervical HPV infection. This table comes from immunoSEQ multiplex PCR, and its TCRdb copy is limited to in-frame clones, with some not included. The sample includes 30,000 or so clones. The source material was blood buffy coat. These receptors all stem from a woman aged 18-70 years with a cervical HPV16 infection that either progressed to CIN3+ or cleared (not recorded which).

On this clone itself: The missing CDR3 end, 3 residues past where the read stops, is filled in from the germline J gene. V and J are TRBV7-9 and TRBJ1-2, with D possibly TRBD1 on 5 matching bases. The CDR3 covers 14 residues. Germline V gives CDR1 SEHNR, CDR2 FQNEAQ (reference sequence). CDR3 in amino acids: CASSRDFVSDTYTF. The sequenced part of the CDR3 DNA is TGTGCCAGCAGCAGGGACTTCGTTTCAGATACC. Variable domain in full (rest from reference TRBV7-9 and TRBJ1-2): DTGVSQNPRHKITKRGQNVTFRCDPISEHNRLYWYRQTLGQGPEFLTYFQNEAQLEKSRLLSDRFSAERPKGSFSTLEIQRTEQGDSAMYLCASSRDFVSDTYTFGSGTRLTVV.

Regarding this clone: Read data end 3 residues before the CDR3 end; the end is taken from the germline J gene. The rearrangement links TRBV2 to TRBJ2-3, with D maybe TRBD2 (6 bases). The CDR3 runs 14 residues. In germline, CDR1 is SNHLY, CDR2 FYNNEI. V lost 7 bases, J lost 6 bases, and 17 bases lay in between. CDR3: CASTGEAPLDTQYF. CDR3 bases read: TGTGCCAGCACGGGGGAGGCCCCACTTGATACG.

Of note for this clone: Read sequence stops 3 residues before the CDR3 end, and the germline J gene provides the missing end. The chain couples TRBV7-2 to TRBJ1-2, with D possibly TRBD1 on 5 matching bases. CDR1 and CDR2 (germline): SGHTA, FQGNSA. CDR3 length equals 15 residues. CDR3 protein: CASSSQAGTNNDYTF. The part of the CDR3 DNA that was read is TGTGCCAGCAGCTCACAGGCTGGGACTAACAATGAC.

Points on this clone: With the read ending 3 residues before the CDR3 end, the germline J gene is used to fill in that end. V is TRBV6-2 or TRBV6-3 and J is TRBJ2-5; 8 nucleotides agree with TRBD2. With V trimmed by 6 bases and J by 3 bases, 9 bases remained unmatched. The germline V gene has CDR1 MNHEY and CDR2 SVGEGT. The length of the CDR3 is 15 residues. The sequenced part of the CDR3 DNA is TGTGCCAGCAGCCCCTTAGCGGGAAGGGAAGAGACC. It encodes CASSPLAGREET. The entire CDR3 protein is CASSPLAGREETQYF.

Comment on this clone: The CDR3 end falls 3 residues outside the read, so it is completed with the germline J gene. The chain combines TRBV5-4 with TRBJ2-5, with 7 nucleotides matching TRBD1. The CDR3 runs to 15 residues. Trimming cost V 4 bases and J 0 bases; bases outside gene matches: 6. The germline V gene encodes CDR1 SGHNT and CDR2 YYREEE (reference sequence). Incomplete CDR3 DNA: TGTGCCAGCAGCCCGGACAGGCCCTACCAAGAGACC. Its translation: CASSPDRPYQET. The complete CDR3 sequence is CASSPDRPYQETQYF.

As for this clone: The missing CDR3 end, 3 residues past where the read stops, is filled in from the germline J gene. The chain joins TRBV5-4 to TRBJ2-1; TRBD1 matches at 8 bases. This CDR3 comprises 16 residues. Germline-derived CDR1 and CDR2 are SGHNT and YYREEE (reference sequence). The V segment lost 3 bases and the J segment 8 bases; nucleotides outside the gene matches: 13. The sequenced CDR3 bases are TGTGCCAGCAGCTCAAGATACAGGGGGTTCAGGGATGAG. Encoded protein: CASSSRYRGFRDE. The full CDR3 reads CASSSRYRGFRDEQFF. Full variable domain (outside the CDR3, taken from reference TRBV5-4 and TRBJ2-1): ETGVTQSPTHLIKTRGQQVTLRCSSQSGHNTVSWYQQALGQGPQFIFQYYREEENGRGNFPPRFSGLQFPNYSSELNVNALELDDSALYLCASSSRYRGFRDEQFFGPGTRLTVL.

Partial CDR3 DNA: TGTGCCAGCAGCCTTGACAGGGGTCCCTACGAG. Translating gives CASSLDRGPYE. The whole CDR3 region reads CASSLDRGPYEQYF. The gene calls are TRBV5-5 and TRBJ2-7; 8 bases line up with TRBD1. The read ends 3 residues shy of where the CDR3 ends; the end is completed using the germline J gene. The V gene's germline CDR1 is SGHKS and CDR2 YYEKEE (reference sequence). The CDR3 covers 14 residues. Trimming cost V 4 bases and J 2 bases; bases outside gene matches: 5.

For this clone: The read terminates 3 residues ahead of where the CDR3 ends, so the germline J gene completes it. V gene TRBV19 combines with J gene TRBJ2-1; 11 nucleotides agree with TRBD2. After removal of 7 bases from V and 7 bases from J, the junction contained 6 bases not matched to a gene. CDR1 is LNHDA and CDR2 is SQIVND in the germline V gene (reference sequence). This CDR3 contains 14 residues. This CDR3 is CASTRVAGGNEQFF. CDR3 DNA, as far as it was read: TGTGCCAGTACTAGGGTAGCGGGAGGGAATGAG.

With respect to this clone: The sequence runs out 3 residues before the end of the CDR3; the remainder is reconstructed from the germline J gene. This sequence joins TRBV20-1 and TRBJ2-3, with TRBD1 identical over 8 bases. The CDR3 is 15 residues long. Germline V gene lookup returns CDR1 DFQATT and CDR2 SNEGSKA (reference sequence). V lost 3 bases to trimming and J lost 2 bases; unmatched junction nucleotides: 7. The CDR3: CSASARTGYTDTQYF. The CDR3 DNA, read in part, is TGCAGTGCTAGCGCCCGGACAGGGTACACAGATACG.

Notes on this clone: Read sequence stops 3 residues before the CDR3 end, and the germline J gene provides the missing end. The V gene is TRBV19, the J gene TRBJ1-1; D might be TRBD1 (6 bases). V lost 6 bases, J lost 1 base, and 6 bases lay in between. CDR3 length: 12 amino acids. CDR1 and CDR2 (germline): LNHDA, SQIVND (reference sequence). The CDR3 here is CASRTGNTEAFF. The CDR3 bases that were read are TGTGCCAGTAGGACAGGGAACACTGAA.

On this clone: The observed sequence ends 3 residues before the CDR3 terminus, with the missing tail filled in from the germline J gene. The V call is TRBV18, the J call TRBJ2-7; D possibly corresponds to TRBD1 (5 bases). Germline V gene sequence: CDR1 KGHSH, CDR2 LQKENI. This CDR3 is 18 amino acids long. V was pared by 4 bases and J by 1 base, with 23 bases between. The chain's CDR3 is CASSRLPLQGVSSYEQYF. CDR3 bases read: TGTGCCAGCTCACGGCTGCCCCTGCAAGGGGTTTCTTCCTACGAG.

Details on this clone: The read terminates 3 residues before the CDR3 end, so the remaining end is supplied by the germline J gene. This sequence joins TRBV19 and TRBJ1-5, with 10 bases identical to TRBD1. V lost 6 bases to trimming and J lost 0 bases; unmatched junction nucleotides: 8. The CDR3 is 17 amino acids. Germline V gene data show CDR1 as LNHDA and CDR2 as SQIVND (reference sequence). CDR3 residues: CASRTGQGTYSNQPQHF. Partial CDR3 DNA: TGTGCCAGTAGAACGGGACAGGGGACGTATAGCAATCAGCCC.

A note on this clone: The sequence runs out 3 residues before the end of the CDR3; the remainder is reconstructed from the germline J gene. The J gene is TRBJ2-1, the V gene TRBV20-1, with a possible D match to TRBD1 (6 bases). V was pared by 3 bases and J by 0 bases, with 15 bases between. The germline CDR1 and CDR2 sequences are DFQATT and SNEGSKA (reference sequence). The CDR3 consists of 16 residues. Here the CDR3 reads CSASSRQASSYNEQFF. The sequenced part of the CDR3 DNA is TGCAGTGCTAGTTCACGACAGGCGAGCTCCTACAATGAG.

As regards this clone: The read ends 3 residues early relative to the CDR3; the germline J gene fills the gap. This chain connects TRBV2 to TRBJ2-1; 13 bases agree with TRBD2. CDR1 and CDR2 (germline): SNHLY, FYNNEI. CDR3 length equals 15 residues. The ends lost 4 bases at V and 9 bases at J; junction bases unmatched: 6. The CDR3 region is CASSGGTSGMCEQFF. The CDR3 bases that were read are TGTGCCAGCAGTGGCGGGACTAGCGGGATGTGTGAG.

About this clone: The CDR3 goes on 3 residues after the read ends, and that part is filled in from the germline J gene. The chain employs TRBV20-1 and TRBJ1-1; D call uncertain. The CDR3 covers 13 residues. With 1 base removed from V and 1 base from J, the gap between germline ends came to 7 bases. CDR1 is DFQATT and CDR2 is SNEGSKA in the germline V gene (reference sequence). The sequenced CDR3 bases are TGCAGTGCTAGAGTTCCGGGGAACACTGAA. This codes for CSARVPGNTE. The full CDR3 protein reads CSARVPGNTEAFF.

Of note for this clone: The sequenced fragment ends 3 residues before the CDR3 boundary, so the rest is inferred from the germline J gene. The chain joins TRBV6-2 or TRBV6-3 to TRBJ1-4; 8 bases line up with TRBD1. Germline loops: CDR1 MNHEY, CDR2 SVGEGT. V shed 4 bases and J 8 bases; nucleotides not matched to a gene: 9. This CDR3 is 15 amino acids long. The CDR3: CASSSSPDRAEKLFF. Incomplete CDR3 DNA: TGTGCCAGCAGTTCTAGCCCGGACAGGGCCGAAAAA.

Turning to this clone: Read data end 3 residues before the CDR3 end; the end is taken from the germline J gene. The rearrangement links TRBV13 to TRBJ1-6; 9 bases fit TRBD1. The germline gives CDR1 PRHDT, CDR2 FYEKMQ (reference sequence). There are 16 residues in the CDR3. Germline trimming cut 5 bases from V and 8 bases from J; bases unmatched to any gene: 10. The chain's CDR3 is CASSPRGQGGYSPLHF. The CDR3 DNA, read in part, is TGTGCCAGCAGCCCAAGGGGACAGGGAGGATATTCACCC.

As to this clone: With the read ending 3 residues before the CDR3 end, the germline J gene is used to fill in that end. The rearrangement joins TRBV5-4 to TRBJ1-2; TRBD1 agrees at 10 bases. The V gene's germline CDR1 is SGHNT and CDR2 YYREEE (reference sequence). The CDR3 runs to 14 residues. Trimming took 6 bases from V and 5 from J; bases not matched to a gene: 7. Partial CDR3 DNA: TGTGCCAGCACCCGGACAGGGGGAGAGTATGGC. It specifies CASTRTGGEYG. The CDR3 in its entirety is CASTRTGGEYGYTF.

Partial CDR3 DNA: TGTGCCTGGAGTTCGCGGGGGCCCTACGAG. Its translation: CAWSSRGPYE. The entire CDR3 protein reads CAWSSRGPYEQYF. V usage is TRBV30 and J usage is TRBJ2-7, with D tentatively TRBD2 (7 bases). The read halts 3 residues ahead of the CDR3 end, with the missing end drawn from the germline J gene. The CDR3 is 13 amino acids. With 2 bases removed from V and 2 bases from J, the gap between germline ends came to 10 bases. Germline assignment: CDR1 GTSNPN and CDR2 SVGIG (reference sequence).

The covered CDR3 bases are TGCAGTGCTAGAGATTGGACAGTGAACACTGAA. Translation: CSARDWTVNTE. The entire CDR3 protein reads CSARDWTVNTEAFF. This chain links TRBV20-1 with TRBJ1-1, with D perhaps TRBD1 (6 bases). The read falls 3 residues short of the CDR3 end, and the missing part is taken from the germline J gene. Germline lookup yields CDR1 DFQATT and CDR2 SNEGSKA (reference sequence). V was pared by 0 bases and J by 0 bases, with 8 bases between. This CDR3 is built from 14 residues.

This clone is classed as large by frequency. Read coverage stops 3 residues before the CDR3 terminus; the germline J gene supplies the remainder. The chain combines TRBV4-1 with TRBJ2-5; perhaps TRBD2 as D (5 bases). Germline V CDR1 and CDR2: MGHRA, YSYEKL. The ends were cut back, 1 base at V and 5 bases at J, with 8 bases in the middle. The CDR3 extends over 13 amino acids. CDR3 sequence: CASSQVPGETQYF. Partial CDR3 DNA: TGCGCCAGCAGCCAAGTACCGGGGGAGACC.

Concerning this clone itself: The CDR3 extends 3 residues past the end of the read, so its final part is completed from the germline J gene. This sequence joins TRBV20-1 and TRBJ1-1, with D possibly matching TRBD1 (6 bases). The CDR3 spans 12 residues. In germline, CDR1 is DFQATT, CDR2 SNEGSKA (reference sequence). CDR3 DNA, as far as it was read: TGCAGTGCTACCCAGGGGCCGCTATCA. It is translated as CSATQGPLS. The complete CDR3 protein is CSATQGPLSAFF.

CDR3 DNA, as far as it was read: TGTGCCAGCTCACAGGACAGGGGCCAGCCCACAGATACC. This codes for CASSQDRGQPTDT. The entire CDR3 reads CASSQDRGQPTDTYTF. The chain joins TRBV18 to TRBJ1-2; 9 positions agree with TRBD1. The read stops 3 residues short of the end of the CDR3; the missing end is completed from the germline J gene. Germline lookup yields CDR1 KGHSH and CDR2 LQKENI. The CDR3 is made up of 16 amino acids.